The entry below describes one TCR beta chain. The CDR3 contains 18 residues. V was trimmed by 0 bases and J by 2 bases, leaving 18 bases between them. Per germline, CDR1 SGHAT and CDR2 FQNNGV. The sample belongs to a study of blood T cell repertoires in COVID-19. Study overall: Acute and convalescent COVID-19 samples came from the United States, Italy and Spain.

Sequencing was performed with immunoSEQ multiplex PCR; in TCRdb, only in-frame clones are kept and a portion is missing. The repertoire includes about 180,000 clones, approximately 80% of them detected once, and roughly 15% sits in the top ten. The sample consisted of PBMCs or T cells enriched from blood (not recorded which). The chain combines TRBV11-2 with TRBJ2-3; D perhaps matches TRBD2 (5 bases). This clonotype was sampled from a man over 45 who had recovered from COVID-19. CDR3 region: CASSLDQRGSGSTDTQYF. The CDR3 DNA follows: TGTGCCAGCAGCTTAGATCAGCGCGGGTCAGGATCCACAGATACGCAGTATTTT.